The T cell receptor beta chain under discussion was sequenced for a study of Graves' ophthalmopathy and Graves' hyperthyroidism. Overall study: Upon initial diagnosis and before any treatment, peripheral blood was collected. Study-wide findings and caveats: Most clonotypes expanded in thyroid above 0.001 frequency were present in blood too.

The CDR3 has 17 amino acids. Between the trimmed V and J ends, which lost 0 bases and 3 bases, there was a span of 21 bases. The V gene's germline CDR1 is DFQATT and CDR2 SNEGSKA (reference sequence). As the template, RNA transcripts were used to amplify TCR beta CDR3 regions. An initial RT-PCR round employing HTBI primers preceded a second-round multiplex PCR. TCRdb re-derived calls from the multiplex PCR reads in MiXCR, one entry per CDR3 protein. The repertoire has fewer than 650,000 distinct CDR3 sequences, about a fifth of them found once; the top ten carry roughly 6.9%. This clonotype was seen ten or more times. Its target is unknown.

Sample: peripheral blood. The source is a woman under 30 with stable Graves' hyperthyroidism. Some clones in this sample may be carry-over from other donors' samples. The V gene is TRBV20-1, the J gene TRBJ2-7; TRBD1 might be the D (7 bases). CDR3 sequence: CSARDPGGQGRGYEQYF. In DNA, the CDR3 is TGCAGTGCTAGAGACCCAGGGGGGCAGGGCCGCGGCTACGAGCAGTACTTC.